Listed below are T cell receptor beta chains from one sample, sequenced in a study of CD8 T cells in Susac syndrome. TCRdb processed the immunoSEQ multiplex PCR reads anew with MiXCR; each CDR3 protein has one entry. This table holds about 120,000 distinct CDR3 sequences, 80% to 95% found once. The sequenced sample consisted of CD8+ T cells from PBMCs. These receptors were collected from a human donor in good health. CDR3s include the opening cysteine and the closing phenylalanine or tryptophan. A D gene is named only where the DNA matches it firmly. Rows give clone size only sometimes, using once, few, many, or a class for an expanded clone.

d_call	v_call	j_call	clone_size	cdr3_nt	cdr3_aa
NA	TRBV28	TRBJ2-7	NA	TGTGCCAGCAGTTTATTGGGTCGCACCGAGCAGTACTTC	CASSLLGRTEQYF
TRBD1	TRBV12-3/TRBV12-4	TRBJ1-2	NA	TGTGCCAGCAGTTTAAGTTCCGGGACAGGGCTCCAAGCTAACTATGGCTACACCTTC	CASSLSSGTGLQANYGYTF
NA	TRBV4-3	TRBJ1-1	NA	TGCGCCAGCAGCCAAGAGGAGGTCGGGGCTGAAGCTTTCTTT	CASSQEEVGAEAFF
TRBD1	TRBV7-8	TRBJ2-5	NA	TGTGCCAGCAGCCCGAGACCTAGATTACAGGGGCTTCGGGCAGAGACCCAGTACTTC	CASSPRPRLQGLRAETQYF
NA	TRBV6-2/TRBV6-3	TRBJ2-7	NA	TGTGCCAGCAGTTACTCGTTCTACAGGGTCGGAGACGAGCAGTACTTC	CASSYSFYRVGDEQYF
TRBD2	TRBV7-6	TRBJ2-7	few	TGTGCCAGCAGCCGGACTAGCGGGGGGCACGAGCAGTACTTC	CASSRTSGGHEQYF
NA	TRBV6-5	TRBJ1-2	NA	TGTGCCAGCAGTTACTCCCTCGGGGGGAATGGCTACACCTTC	CASSYSLGGNGYTF
NA	TRBV9	TRBJ1-1	NA	TGTGCCAGCAGCCCAGGGACGGAAAACACTGAAGCTTTCTTT	CASSPGTENTEAFF
NA	TRBV7-2	TRBJ1-4	once	TGTGCCAGCAGCTTAGCGGCGGGCTCGGGGATAGAACTGTTTTTT	CASSLAAGSGIELFF
TRBD2	TRBV29-1	TRBJ2-1	NA	TGCAGCGTTGAATCCGGCCTAGCGGGGGCCGGTGAGCAGTTCTTC	CSVESGLAGAGEQFF
NA	TRBV6-5	TRBJ2-7	NA	TGTGCCAGCAGTTACGGCCAGGGAAGCTCCTACGAGCAGTACTTC	CASSYGQGSSYEQYF
NA	TRBV20-1	TRBJ2-3	NA	TGCAGTGTAGTCGGCCGTCACCTTATTAGCACAGATACGCAGTATTTT	CSVVGRHLISTDTQYF
TRBD1	TRBV5-6	TRBJ1-1	NA	TGTGCCAGCAGCTTGGCTGGTCGGACAGGGGGGCACACTGAAGCTTTCTTT	CASSLAGRTGGHTEAFF
NA	TRBV19	TRBJ1-3	NA	TGTGCCAGTAGTATCCCGCCGGTGCGCTCTGGAAACACCATATATTTT	CASSIPPVRSGNTIYF
TRBD2	TRBV6-5	TRBJ2-1	NA	TGTGCCAGCACCCGACAGCGGGGGGGCCGCGAGCAGTTCTTC	CASTRQRGGREQFF
NA	TRBV18	TRBJ1-6	NA	TGTGCCAGCTCACCACAGAGGGTTGAACATTCACCCCTCCACTTT	CASSPQRVEHSPLHF
NA	TRBV6-6	TRBJ2-3	NA	TGTGCCAGCTCAGGGGGGGGGACCACAGATACGCAGTATTTT	CASSGGGTTDTQYF
TRBD1	TRBV11-2	TRBJ1-1	NA	TGTGCCAGCAGCCGGGGGGACAGGTCGAACACTGAAGCTTTCTTT	CASSRGDRSNTEAFF
NA	TRBV20-1	TRBJ2-1	NA	TGCAGTAACCGCGGGAAATCCTACAATGAGCAGTTCTTC	CSNRGKSYNEQFF
NA	TRBV29-1	TRBJ2-1	NA	TGCAGCGTTGTCCAACGAGATACCTACAATGAGCAGTTCTTC	CSVVQRDTYNEQFF
TRBD1	TRBV7-2	TRBJ1-1	NA	TGTGCCAGCAGTCCAAGTCGACAGGGCAAAGCTTTCTTT	CASSPSRQGKAFF
TRBD2	TRBV5-6	TRBJ2-5	NA	TGTGCCAGCAGCTTGCAGGCGGGAGGTCGAGAGACCCAGTACTTC	CASSLQAGGRETQYF
NA	TRBV7-8	TRBJ2-7	NA	TGTGCCAGCAGCTTGGACCGCGCAACAACTTACGAGCAGTACTTC	CASSLDRATTYEQYF
NA	TRBV27	TRBJ2-1	few	TGTGCCAGCAGTTTAGGGTCGGGGGCCTACAATGAGCAGTTCTTC	CASSLGSGAYNEQFF
NA	TRBV4-3	TRBJ1-2	NA	TGCGCCAGCAGCCAAGATACCAGCTATGGCTACACCTTC	CASSQDTSYGYTF
NA	TRBV3-1	TRBJ1-2	NA	TGTGCCAGCAGCGATGCAGGGATTTCCCGTGATGGCTACACCTTC	CASSDAGISRDGYTF
TRBD1	TRBV19	TRBJ1-1	NA	TGTGCCAGTAGGGGACAGGGCTTGAACACTGAAGCTTTCTTT	CASRGQGLNTEAFF
NA	TRBV29-1	TRBJ1-1	NA	TGCAGCGTTTTAGGGTTAGGAACTGAAGCTTTCTTT	CSVLGLGTEAFF
NA	TRBV6-2/TRBV6-3	TRBJ2-5	NA	TGTGCCAGCAGTTACGGACGAGAGACCCAGTACTTC	CASSYGRETQYF
TRBD2	TRBV20-1	TRBJ2-1	NA	TGCAGTGCTAGAGAGGCAGCGGGATTGATCTCCTACAATGAGCAGTTCTTC	CSAREAAGLISYNEQFF
NA	TRBV6-1	TRBJ1-5	NA	TGTGCCAGCAGTGATCCCCGATGGGAGGGCAATCAGCCCCAGCATTTT	CASSDPRWEGNQPQHF
NA	TRBV7-2	TRBJ2-2	NA	TGTGCCAGCAGCTTAGCGCGGGGGGAGCTGTTTTTT	CASSLARGELFF
TRBD2	TRBV9	TRBJ2-7	NA	TGTGCCAGCAGCGTAGCGACTAGCGGGTACGAGCAGTACTTC	CASSVATSGYEQYF